One sample yielded the 16 T cell receptor beta chains listed below, sequenced in a study of T cell repertoires in cytomegalovirus infection. TCRdb re-analysed the reads in MiXCR, keeping a single row per CDR3 protein. Among about 310,000 distinct CDR3 sequences listed, about a tenth were seen once. The sample taken for sequencing was PBMCs. These receptors all stem from a human donor in good health (CMV status not recorded). Some clones in this sample may be carry-over from other donors' samples.

This clonotype was picked up many times. The chain carries TRBV5-5 and TRBJ2-7; D unclear. Germline lookup yields CDR1 SGHKS and CDR2 YYEKEE (reference sequence). The CDR3 contains 12 residues. V lost 3 bases to trimming and J lost 6 bases, with 10 bases between them. CDR3: CASSSMRSEQYF. In DNA, the CDR3 is TGTGCCAGCAGCTCAATGAGGAGCGAGCAGTACTTC.

There are many counts of this clonotype. This chain joins TRBV7-2 and TRBJ2-2, with 8 bases identical to TRBD1. The CDR3 length is 16 residues. Germline V gene lookup returns CDR1 SGHTA and CDR2 FQGNSA. V dropped 5 bases and J dropped 7; count of bases not matched to a gene: 12. CDR3 region: CASSRTRGRESGELFF. CDR3 DNA: TGTGCCAGCAGCCGGACCAGGGGGCGCGAAAGCGGGGAGCTGTTTTTT.

Many counts were recorded for this clonotype. The chain recombines TRBV7-2 with TRBJ2-5, with D perhaps TRBD2 (7 bases). CDR1 is SGHTA, CDR2 FQGNSA, per germline. Trimming stripped 1 base from V and 3 bases from J, with 12 bases between. The CDR3 is 15 amino acids. In DNA, the CDR3 is TGTGCCAGCAGCTTAGTTGGGGGGGACAAAGAGACCCAGTACTTC. This translates into CASSLVGGDKETQYF. The complete variable domain, with remaining parts taken from reference TRBV7-2 and TRBJ2-5, reads GAGVSQSPSNKVTEKGKDVELRCDPISGHTALYWYRQSLGQGLEFLIYFQGNSAPDKSGLPSDRFSAERTGGSVSTLTIQRTQQEDSAVYLCASSLVGGDKETQYFGPGTRLLVL.

This clonotype came up many times. The V call is TRBV7-9, the J call TRBJ1-1; 9 nucleotides align to TRBD1. Germline CDR1 is SEHNR and CDR2 is FQNEAQ (reference sequence). CDR3 length: 15 residues. The V gene end was trimmed by 5 bases and the J gene end by 3 bases; junction bases not matched to a gene: 7. The CDR3 sequence: CASSPGQGWDTEAFF. DNA for the CDR3: TGTGCCAGCAGCCCGGGACAGGGTTGGGACACTGAAGCTTTCTTT.

The rearrangement uses TRBV28 and TRBJ2-7; D uncertain. Germline V lookup: CDR1 MDHEN, CDR2 SYDVKM. V shed 2 bases and J shed 7 bases, with 12 bases lying between them. The CDR3 runs to 13 residues. This CDR3 reads CASSLTTNREQYV. CDR3 nucleotide sequence: TGTGCCAGCAGTTTAACGACGAATCGGGAGCAGTACGTC.

This clonotype was counted a few times. The chain is built from TRBV6-1 and TRBJ2-5, with 10 bases fitting TRBD2. V lost 5 bases and J lost 3; bases outside the gene matches: 12. The CDR3 runs to 17 residues. From germline, CDR1 is MNHNS and CDR2 SASEGT. The CDR3 DNA reads as TGTGCCAGCAGTACCCCCGCTATTCTAGCGGGGGAAGAGACCCAGTACTTC. Translated, it gives CASSTPAILAGEETQYF.

This clonotype was counted many times. The chain joins TRBV20-1 to TRBJ2-5, with 7 nucleotides matching TRBD2. The CDR3 runs to 15 residues. Germline V lookup: CDR1 DFQATT, CDR2 SNEGSKA (reference sequence). Germline trimming cut 3 bases from V and 1 base from J; bases unmatched to any gene: 8. The CDR3 here is CSASPQSGAQETQYF. DNA for the CDR3: TGCAGTGCTAGCCCCCAAAGCGGGGCCCAAGAGACCCAGTACTTC.

This clonotype was observed at least ten times. The genes are TRBV11-2 and TRBJ2-3, with D uncertain. The ends were cut back, 5 bases at V and 6 bases at J, with 9 bases in the middle. CDR1 SGHAT and CDR2 FQNNGV come from the germline V gene. This CDR3 has 12 residues. CDR3 sequence (DNA): TGTGCCAGCAGCCCACCCCCCGATACGCAGTATTTT. This codes for CASSPPPDTQYF.

This clonotype has a count of ten or more. The chain joins TRBV28 to TRBJ1-2; no firm D call. V was shortened by 6 bases and J by 2 bases, with 7 bases between the two germline ends. Germline CDR1 reads MDHEN; CDR2 reads SYDVKM. This CDR3 has 12 amino acids. CDR3 protein: CASRPQNYGYTF. DNA of the CDR3: TGTGCCAGCAGACCGCAGAACTATGGCTACACCTTC.

The sample holds many counts of this clonotype. CDR3 sequence: CASSRRTDTEAFF. The DNA of the CDR3 is TGTGCCAGCAGTCGCCGGACTGACACTGAAGCTTTCTTT. The chain combines TRBV6-2 or TRBV6-3 with TRBJ1-1; unclear D gene. Germline V CDR1 and CDR2: MNHEY, SVGEGT. This CDR3 region has 13 residues. V lost 5 bases, J lost 3 bases, and 10 bases lay in between.

This clonotype occurred many times. The chain couples TRBV7-6 to TRBJ1-1, with TRBD1 identical over 7 bases. Unmatched junction bases numbered 8, after V lost 2 bases and J lost 8 bases. Looked up from germline, CDR1 is SGHVS and CDR2 is FNYEAQ. The CDR3 length is 14 residues. CDR3 loop: CASSLRQGLREAFF. Here the CDR3 DNA reads TGTGCCAGCAGCTTAAGACAGGGCCTACGGGAAGCTTTCTTT.

The sample holds many counts of this clonotype. The gene calls are TRBV12-3 or TRBV12-4 and TRBJ2-1; 13 nucleotides line up with TRBD2. The CDR3 is made up of 19 amino acids. V shed 3 bases and J 2 bases; nucleotides not matched to a gene: 10. CDR3 region: CASSLNPGLAGYTYNEQFF. The CDR3 DNA is TGTGCCAGCAGTTTGAACCCGGGACTAGCGGGATATACCTACAATGAGCAGTTCTTC.

This clonotype was recorded at least ten times. This chain joins TRBV29-1 and TRBJ2-7; 7 bases align to TRBD2. This CDR3 contains 13 residues. V was pared by 6 bases and J by 6 bases, with 11 bases of the junction left unmatched. CDR1 SQVTM and CDR2 ANQGSEA come from the germline V gene. The chain's CDR3 is CSVAPGGSGEQYF. The CDR3 DNA sequence: TGCAGCGTCGCTCCGGGAGGAAGCGGCGAGCAGTACTTC.

This clonotype was counted many times. J is TRBJ1-1 and V is TRBV19; TRBD1 is a possible D gene (6 bases). Germline V gives CDR1 LNHDA, CDR2 SQIVND (reference sequence). The length of the CDR3 is 16 residues. V lost 5 bases to trimming and J lost 0 bases, with 16 bases between them. In nucleotides, the CDR3 is TGTGCCAGTAGTCTGCAGGGGCGTCGGATGAACACTGAAGCTTTCTTT. Protein product: CASSLQGRRMNTEAFF.

This clonotype occurred many times. The chain employs TRBV9 and TRBJ2-3; D unresolved. Germline CDR1 is SGDLS and CDR2 is YYNGEE. This CDR3 contains 13 residues. Trimming shortened V by 4 bases and J by 2 bases, and 8 bases separated the two germline ends. In nucleotides, the CDR3 is TGTGCCAGCAGCCCCTACGTCACAGATACGCAGTATTTT. Protein: CASSPYVTDTQYF. Full variable domain (missing parts from reference TRBV9 and TRBJ2-3): DSGVTQTPKHLITATGQRVTLRCSPRSGDLSVYWYQQSLDQGLQFLIQYYNGEERAKGNILERFSAQQFPDLHSELNLSSLELGDSALYFCASSPYVTDTQYFGPGTRLTVL.

Many counts were recorded for this clonotype. This chain connects TRBV4-1 to TRBJ1-4, with TRBD1 matching 8 bases. Trimming removed 3 bases from V and 6 bases from J; junction bases left unmatched: 6. Looked up from germline, CDR1 is MGHRA and CDR2 is YSYEKL. There are 15 residues in the CDR3. CDR3: CASSHEDRVYEKLFF. Here the CDR3 DNA reads TGCGCCAGCAGCCACGAGGACAGGGTTTATGAAAAACTGTTTTTT.